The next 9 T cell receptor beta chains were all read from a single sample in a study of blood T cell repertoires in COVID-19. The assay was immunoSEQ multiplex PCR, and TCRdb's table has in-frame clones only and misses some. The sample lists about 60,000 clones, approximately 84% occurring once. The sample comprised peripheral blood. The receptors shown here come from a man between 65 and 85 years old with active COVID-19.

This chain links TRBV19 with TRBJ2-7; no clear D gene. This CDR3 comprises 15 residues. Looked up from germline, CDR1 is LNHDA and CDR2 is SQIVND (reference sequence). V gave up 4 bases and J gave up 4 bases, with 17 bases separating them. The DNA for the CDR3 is TGTGCCAGTAGTAAGACGAACAGTAAAACGTACGAGCAGTACTTC. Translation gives CASSKTNSKTYEQYF.

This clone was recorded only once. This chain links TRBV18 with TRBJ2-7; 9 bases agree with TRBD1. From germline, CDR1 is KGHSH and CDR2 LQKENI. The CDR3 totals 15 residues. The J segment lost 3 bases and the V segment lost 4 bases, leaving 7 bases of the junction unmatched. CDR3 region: CASSLATGGGYEQYF. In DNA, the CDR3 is TGTGCCAGCTCACTTGCCACAGGGGGCGGCTACGAGCAGTACTTC.

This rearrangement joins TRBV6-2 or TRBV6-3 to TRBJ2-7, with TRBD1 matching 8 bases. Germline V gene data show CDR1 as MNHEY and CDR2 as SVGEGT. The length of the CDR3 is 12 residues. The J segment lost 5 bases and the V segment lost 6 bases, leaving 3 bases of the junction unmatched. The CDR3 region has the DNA TGTGCCAGCAGCTGGACAGGGAACGAGCAGTACTTC. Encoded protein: CASSWTGNEQYF.

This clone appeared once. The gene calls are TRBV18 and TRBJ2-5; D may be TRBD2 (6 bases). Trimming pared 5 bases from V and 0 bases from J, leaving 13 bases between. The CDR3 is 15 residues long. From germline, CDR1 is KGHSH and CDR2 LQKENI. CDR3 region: CASSSAGGNQETQYF. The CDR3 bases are TGTGCCAGCTCATCAGCCGGGGGAAACCAAGAGACCCAGTACTTC.

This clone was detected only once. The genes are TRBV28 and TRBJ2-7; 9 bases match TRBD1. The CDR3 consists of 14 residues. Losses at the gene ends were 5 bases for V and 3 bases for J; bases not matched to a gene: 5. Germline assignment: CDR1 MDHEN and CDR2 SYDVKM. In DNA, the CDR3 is TGTGCCAGCAGTCGCCCGGGACAGGGCTACGAGCAGTACTTC. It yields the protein CASSRPGQGYEQYF.

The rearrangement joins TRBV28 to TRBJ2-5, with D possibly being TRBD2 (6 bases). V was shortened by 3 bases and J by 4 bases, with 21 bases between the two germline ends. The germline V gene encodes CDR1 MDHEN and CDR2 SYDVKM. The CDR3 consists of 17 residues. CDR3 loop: CASSLRATGGTGETQYF. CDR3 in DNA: TGTGCCAGCAGTTTGCGGGCCACGGGCGGGACGGGAGAGACCCAGTACTTC. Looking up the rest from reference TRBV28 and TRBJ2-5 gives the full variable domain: DVKVTQSSRYLVKRTGEKVFLECVQDMDHENMFWYRQDPGLGLRLIYFSYDVKMKEKGDIPEGYSVSREKKERFSLILESASTNQTSMYLCASSLRATGGTGETQYFGPGTRLLVL.

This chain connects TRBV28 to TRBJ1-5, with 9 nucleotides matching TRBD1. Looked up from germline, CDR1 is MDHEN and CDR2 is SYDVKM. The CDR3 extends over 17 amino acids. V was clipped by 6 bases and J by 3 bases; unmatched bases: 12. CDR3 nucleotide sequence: TGTGCCAGCAGGAAGTCGCGGGGGACAGGGCCCAATCAGCCCCAGCATTTT. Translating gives CASRKSRGTGPNQPQHF.

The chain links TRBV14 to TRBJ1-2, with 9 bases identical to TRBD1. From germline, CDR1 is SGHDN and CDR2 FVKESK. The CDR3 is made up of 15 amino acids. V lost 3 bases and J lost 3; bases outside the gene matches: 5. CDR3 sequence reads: CASSHGTGSDYGYTF. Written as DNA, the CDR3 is TGTGCCAGCAGCCACGGGACAGGGTCCGACTATGGCTACACCTTC.

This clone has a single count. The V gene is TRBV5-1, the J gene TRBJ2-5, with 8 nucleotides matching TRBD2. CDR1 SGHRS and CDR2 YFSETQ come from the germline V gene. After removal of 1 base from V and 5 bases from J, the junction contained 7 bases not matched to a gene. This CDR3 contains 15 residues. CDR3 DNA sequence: TGCGCCAGCAGCTTGACCCCGGGACTAGGGGAGACCCAGTACTTC. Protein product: CASSLTPGLGETQYF.